The clone carrying this T cell receptor beta chain is medium-sized by share. What it binds is unknown. Germline V gene sequence: CDR1 MNHEY, CDR2 SVGEGT. The CDR3 contains 14 residues. V shed 0 bases and J shed 2 bases, with 2 bases lying between them. This entry belongs to a study of metastatic and nonmetastatic thyroid tumors. Study-level points and caveats: Within blood and tumor, benign nodules reportedly had significantly lower TCR beta diversity than malignant thyroid tumors did.

Patients were all untreated before their thyroid surgery. Through MiXCR, TCRdb re-clonotyped the PCR reads. This sample yields 15,000 to 20,000 clones, of which around 25% are seen a single time; 7% to 9.5% belongs to the top ten. The sequence came from a female donor with papillary thyroid cancer or a benign thyroid nodule (not recorded which). Some clones in this sample may be carry-over from other donors' samples. V usage is TRBV6-2 or TRBV6-3 and J usage is TRBJ1-6; D is uncertain. The sample comprised adjacent normal tissue. CDR3 DNA sequence: TGTGCCAGCAGTTACTCTACCTATAATTCACCCCTCCACTTT. It translates to CASSYSTYNSPLHF.